The rows below give T cell receptor beta chains drawn from one sample of a study of cytomegalovirus exposure and HLA in healthy donors. Libraries were prepared by immunoSEQ multiplex PCR; TCRdb keeps only in-frame clonotypes and omits some of them. The sample contains roughly 40,000 clones, approximately 81% of which appear only once. The sequencing sample was made of PBMCs. Source of these receptors: a man in his forties or fifties in good health and CMV-seronegative. CDR3s include the opening cysteine and the closing phenylalanine or tryptophan. A D gene is named only where the DNA matches it firmly. Some rows have no size entry. The others give once, few or many, or a class for an expanded clone.

V	size	J	D	DNA	CDR3
TRBV6-5	once	TRBJ1-2	-	TGTGCCAGCAGTTACGGGGGTCAGGGAGGGTATGGCTACACCTTC	CASSYGGQGGYGYTF
TRBV4-2	-	TRBJ1-3	-	TGTGCCAGCAGCCAACGTGGAAACACCATATATTTT	CASSQRGNTIYF
TRBV7-2	-	TRBJ2-7	TRBD1	TGTGCCAGCAGCTTAGCGCGATGGGACAGTTCCTCCTACGAGCAGTACTTC	CASSLARWDSSSYEQYF
TRBV6-1	-	TRBJ2-7	-	TGTGCCAGCAGTGAAGTTGGGGCCCCCTACGAGCAGTACTTC	CASSEVGAPYEQYF
TRBV6-1	-	TRBJ2-5	TRBD1	TGTGCCAGCAAGGGACAGGGGCAAGAGACCCAGTACTTC	CASKGQGQETQYF
TRBV9	-	TRBJ2-2	TRBD2	TGTGCCAGCAGCGGGGGTAGCGGGATTTTGAACACCGGGGAGCTGTTTTTT	CASSGGSGILNTGELFF
TRBV9	-	TRBJ2-3	TRBD2	TGTGCCAGCAGCCCCAGGGAGGGTAGCACAGATACGCAGTATTTT	CASSPREGSTDTQYF
TRBV27	-	TRBJ2-2	-	TGTGCCAGCAGCTCCTCGTATAACACCGGGGAGCTGTTTTTT	CASSSSYNTGELFF
TRBV11-2	-	TRBJ2-6	TRBD2	TGTGCCAGCAGCTTTATCAGCGGGGGGGCCTCCGGGGCCAACGTCCTGACTTTC	CASSFISGGASGANVLTF
TRBV6-5	-	TRBJ1-1	-	TGTGCCAGCAGTTACTCGGGGGGGGTCGAGAGCACTGAAGCTTTCTTT	CASSYSGGVESTEAFF
TRBV5-6	-	TRBJ1-2	-	TGTGCCAGCAGATTGGGGAGGGGTGGTGGCTACACCTTC	CASRLGRGGGYTF
TRBV18	once	TRBJ2-5	TRBD1	TGTGCCAGCTCAATTCGACAGGGCGTGGATCAGGAGACCCAGTACTTC	CASSIRQGVDQETQYF
TRBV7-9	-	TRBJ1-1	-	TGTGCCAGCAGCCCCGCGGTATATATGAACACTGAAGCTTTCTTT	CASSPAVYMNTEAFF